This record covers a single T cell receptor (beta chain). Germline loops: CDR1 SGDLS, CDR2 YYNGEE. Between the trimmed V and J ends, which lost 3 bases and 8 bases, there was a span of 14 bases. The CDR3 spans 14 residues. These data originate in a study of OX40 agonist ivuxolimab in advanced cancers. Method: immunoSEQ multiplex PCR; TCRdb's copy keeps in-frame clones and lacks some. The table shows over 65,000 clones, with almost 85% occurring only once. The chain joins TRBV9 to TRBJ1-4; tentatively, D is TRBD1 (6 bases). The TCR was taken from an adult with an advanced solid tumor such as melanoma, head and neck, liver or kidney cancer. The input for sequencing was CD4+ or CD8+ T cells sorted from blood, taken in a trial of the OX40 agonist ivuxolimab. In DNA, the CDR3 is TGTGCCAGCAGCGCTCCCGGGACATTAGAAAAACTGTTTTTT. Translated: CASSAPGTLEKLFF.